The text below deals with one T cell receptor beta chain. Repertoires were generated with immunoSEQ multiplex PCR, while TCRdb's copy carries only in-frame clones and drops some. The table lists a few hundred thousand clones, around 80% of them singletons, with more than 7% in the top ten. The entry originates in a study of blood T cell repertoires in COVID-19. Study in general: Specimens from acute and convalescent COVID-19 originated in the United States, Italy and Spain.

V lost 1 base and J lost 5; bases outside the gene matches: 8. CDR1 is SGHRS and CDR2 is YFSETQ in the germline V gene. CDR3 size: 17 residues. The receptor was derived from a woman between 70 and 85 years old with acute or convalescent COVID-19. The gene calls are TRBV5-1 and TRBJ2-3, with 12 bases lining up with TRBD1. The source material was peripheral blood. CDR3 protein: CASSLQGTGGVRDTQYF. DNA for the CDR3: TGCGCCAGCAGCTTGCAAGGGACAGGGGGCGTGAGAGATACGCAGTATTTT.